Sequencing of this TCR beta chain was carried out in a study of OX40 agonist ivuxolimab in advanced cancers. In the study overall: Hepatocellular carcinoma, melanoma, renal cell or head and neck cancer affected the dose-escalation patients.

Trimming took 6 bases from V and 1 from J, leaving 9 bases between them. Germline-derived CDR1 and CDR2 are MNHEY and SMNVEV (reference sequence). This CDR3 contains 13 residues. Patients with autoimmune history or systemic immunosuppression were excluded. Using immunoSEQ multiplex PCR, the repertoire was profiled, and TCRdb retains in-frame clones only, with some absent. Of 49,000 or so clones in the sample, roughly 90% are singletons; the top ten hold 10% to 15%. Findings of the study overall: Among T cells, CD8+ cells averaged more expanded clones than CD4+ cells. There was clonal expansion of CD4+ and CD8+ blood T cells by week 6 at 0.1 to 3.0 mg/kg.

Concerning this clone itself: Its antigen is still unknown.

This chain uses TRBV27 with TRBJ1-1; D gene unclear. The receptor's source is an adult with an advanced solid tumor such as melanoma, head and neck, liver or kidney cancer. The sequencing used CD4+ or CD8+ T cells sorted from blood, collected in a trial of the OX40 agonist ivuxolimab. CDR3 sequence: CASSLTQNTEAFF. CDR3 nucleotide sequence: TGTGCCAGCAGCTTAACACAGAACACTGAAGCTTTCTTT.